Listed below are T cell receptor beta chains from one sample, sequenced in a study of T-cell reconstitution after alpha-beta-depleted transplantation in children. TCRdb passed the PCR reads through MiXCR, listing each CDR3 protein once. The sample shows around 440,000 distinct CDR3 sequences, roughly a tenth of them seen only once. The sample here was PBMCs, taken before TCRalphabeta/CD19-depleted stem cell transplant. The receptors were gathered from a child aged 2-15 years with inherited bone marrow failure, due to receive a stem cell transplant. The CDR3 runs from the conserved cysteine through the conserved F or W. The D gene is left open where the match is weak. Clone size is stated in some rows and not others, as once, few, many or a class when expanded.

v_call,d_call,clone_size,j_call,cdr3_length,cdr3_aa,cdr3_nt
TRBV13,TRBD1,many,TRBJ2-3,15,CASSSDRGQTDTQYF,TGTGCCAGCAGCAGCGACAGGGGGCAAACAGATACGCAGTATTTT
TRBV29-1,TRBD2,many,TRBJ2-7,13,CSVLASGRDEQYF,TGCAGCGTTCTGGCTAGCGGGAGGGACGAGCAGTACTTC
TRBV4-2,TRBD2,many,TRBJ2-3,20,CASSQLPSTSGRPGADTQYF,TGTGCCAGCAGCCAACTCCCCAGCACTAGCGGGAGACCCGGTGCAGATACGCAGTATTTT
TRBV6-1,.,many,TRBJ2-2,18,CASTPSPSSLFNTGELFF,TGTGCCAGCACCCCGAGCCCTAGCTCCCTTTTTAACACCGGGGAGCTGTTTTTT
TRBV29-1,.,.,TRBJ2-2,13,CSVDGQTAGELFF,TGCAGCGTTGATGGGCAGACGGCGGGGGAGCTGTTTTTT
TRBV5-1,.,.,TRBJ2-7,14,CASSFPSRGDEQYF,TGCGCCAGCAGCTTCCCTAGTCGCGGCGACGAGCAGTACTTC
TRBV29-1,TRBD2,many,TRBJ2-2,14,CSVEVRGSTGELFF,TGCAGCGTTGAAGTCCGCGGGAGTACCGGGGAGCTGTTTTTT
TRBV2,TRBD2,many,TRBJ2-7,14,CASRPGLAGYEQYF,TGTGCCAGCCGACCCGGACTAGCGGGTTACGAGCAGTACTTC
TRBV15,.,many,TRBJ2-7,15,CATSRIGGSPHEQYF,TGTGCCACCAGCAGAATTGGGGGTAGCCCCCACGAGCAGTACTTC
TRBV6-2/TRBV6-3,.,many,TRBJ1-1,16,CASSYSTTTMNTEAFF,TGTGCCAGCAGTTACTCTACCACCACTATGAACACTGAAGCTTTCTTT
TRBV7-6,TRBD1,many,TRBJ2-7,16,CASSLGGDRPSYEQYF,TGTGCCAGCAGCTTAGGAGGGGACAGGCCCTCCTACGAGCAGTACTTC
TRBV25-1,.,many,TRBJ2-1,14,CVSSEYRERNEQFF,TGTGTCAGCAGTGAATATCGGGAGCGGAATGAGCAGTTCTTC
TRBV12-3/TRBV12-4,.,many,TRBJ1-6,12,CASSFEVRPLHF,TGTGCCAGCAGTTTTGAGGTTCGGCCCCTCCACTTT
TRBV24-1,.,.,TRBJ1-5,14,CATSERQGLQPQHF,TGTGCCACCAGTGAGCGCCAGGGGCTTCAGCCCCAGCATTTT
TRBV15,.,many,TRBJ2-1,15,CATSTTRSSYNEQFF,TGTGCCACCAGCACGACCCGGAGCTCCTACAATGAGCAGTTCTTC
TRBV5-5,TRBD1,.,TRBJ2-1,14,CASISGTGYNEQLF,TGTGCCAGCATCTCCGGGACAGGGTACAATGAGCAGCTCTTC
TRBV2,.,many,TRBJ1-1,14,CASSEVRANTEAFF,TGTGCCAGCAGTGAAGTCCGGGCGAACACTGAAGCTTTCTTT
TRBV4-3,TRBD1,many,TRBJ1-4,16,CASSQGEGQGTEKLFF,TGCGCCAGCAGCCAAGGAGAGGGACAGGGGACTGAAAAACTGTTTTTT
TRBV12-3/TRBV12-4,TRBD1,.,TRBJ1-5,18,CASSPRRGTAYSNQPQHF,TGTGCCAGCAGTCCGCGGCGGGGGACAGCTTATAGCAATCAGCCCCAGCATTTT
TRBV7-6,.,many,TRBJ1-2,12,CAIFEGIYGYTF,TGTGCCATCTTTGAGGGAATCTATGGCTACACCTTC
TRBV7-7,TRBD1,few,TRBJ2-3,16,CASSPVGQASTDTQYF,TGTGCCAGCAGCCCAGTGGGACAGGCGAGCACAGATACGCAGTATTTT
TRBV7-6,.,many,TRBJ2-7,15,CASSLDSDFSYEQYF,TGTGCCAGCAGCTTAGATAGCGACTTCTCCTACGAGCAGTACTTC
TRBV7-6,TRBD2,few,TRBJ2-1,16,CASSPVTSGAHNEQFF,TGTGCCAGCAGCCCAGTGACTAGCGGCGCCCACAATGAGCAGTTCTTC
TRBV12-3/TRBV12-4,.,few,TRBJ2-3,14,CASSFYGGANTQYF,TGTGCCAGCAGTTTTTATGGAGGGGCAAATACGCAGTATTTT
TRBV7-2,.,many,TRBJ2-5,16,CASSAKMWGRQETQYF,TGTGCCAGCAGCGCCAAAATGTGGGGACGTCAAGAGACCCAGTACTTC
TRBV7-2,TRBD1,.,TRBJ2-7,14,CASSPHGTGYEQYF,TGTGCCAGCAGCCCTCACGGGACAGGGTACGAGCAGTACTTC
TRBV5-4,TRBD1,.,TRBJ2-5,15,CASSLGQGSLETQYF,TGTGCCAGCAGCTTAGGACAGGGGAGTTTGGAGACCCAGTACTTC
TRBV30,TRBD2,few,TRBJ2-2,17,CAWTSISGRVNTGELFF,TGTGCCTGGACGAGCATTAGCGGGAGAGTGAACACCGGGGAGCTGTTTTTT
TRBV7-9,.,many,TRBJ2-4,11,CASSLKTGQYF,TGTGCCAGCAGCTTAAAAACAGGGCAGTACTTC
TRBV5-5,TRBD2,few,TRBJ2-3,15,CASPTTSGSTDTQYF,TGTGCCAGCCCGACGACTAGCGGGAGCACAGATACGCAGTATTTT
TRBV7-2,.,many,TRBJ2-7,12,CASSPLSRAQYF,TGTGCCAGCAGCCCCCTATCCCGGGCGCAGTACTTC
TRBV27,TRBD2,many,TRBJ2-7,14,CASRRGGSSYEQYF,TGTGCCAGCCGCCGGGGCGGGAGCTCCTACGAGCAGTACTTC
TRBV5-1,.,.,TRBJ2-7,13,CASSLSRDYEQYF,TGCGCCAGCAGCTTGTCGAGGGACTACGAGCAGTACTTC
TRBV7-2,.,many,TRBJ1-2,15,CASSLLQVGNYGYTF,TGTGCCAGCAGCTTGCTGCAGGTGGGGAACTATGGCTACACCTTC
TRBV12-3/TRBV12-4,TRBD2,.,TRBJ2-7,17,CASSFVLADHGGYEQYF,TGTGCCAGCAGTTTCGTGCTAGCGGACCACGGGGGCTACGAGCAGTACTTC
TRBV5-4,TRBD2,few,TRBJ2-1,17,CASSLGASGPGHNEQFF,TGTGCCAGCAGCCTGGGCGCTAGCGGACCCGGCCACAATGAGCAGTTCTTC
TRBV29-1,TRBD1,many,TRBJ1-5,12,CSVGTANQPQHF,TGCAGCGTGGGGACAGCGAATCAGCCCCAGCATTTT
TRBV29-1,.,many,TRBJ2-7,12,CGGPGDPYEQYF,TGCGGGGGACCAGGAGATCCCTACGAGCAGTACTTC
TRBV19,.,many,TRBJ2-1,14,CASSIGGIGNEQFF,TGTGCCAGTAGTATAGGGGGGATCGGCAATGAGCAGTTCTTC
TRBV24-1,.,many,TRBJ2-2,14,CATSDPGRTGELFF,TGTGCCACCAGTGACCCCGGGCGCACCGGGGAGCTGTTTTTT
TRBV20-1,.,many,TRBJ2-5,14,CSASSDREVATQYF,TGCAGTGCTTCTTCCGACAGGGAGGTTGCGACCCAGTACTTC
TRBV4-3,.,few,TRBJ1-6,15,CASSQVRQDNSPLHF,TGCGCCAGCAGCCAAGTTCGTCAGGATAATTCACCCCTCCACTTT
TRBV20-1,TRBD2,many,TRBJ2-1,16,CSARKKLAGAYNEQFF,TGCAGTGCTAGAAAAAAACTAGCGGGAGCATACAATGAGCAGTTCTTC
TRBV7-2,TRBD2,many,TRBJ2-3,14,CASSLAGFSGRQYF,TGTGCCAGCAGCTTAGCCGGTTTTAGCGGGAGGCAGTATTTT
TRBV25-1,.,.,TRBJ2-5,13,CASSGCWGETQYF,TGTGCCAGCAGTGGATGCTGGGGGGAGACCCAGTACTTC
TRBV29-1,.,many,TRBJ2-1,15,CSVEERDLLYNEQFF,TGCAGCGTTGAAGAGCGGGACCTACTTTACAATGAGCAGTTCTTC
TRBV5-1,.,many,TRBJ2-1,13,CASSYRDPEVQFF,TGCGCCAGCAGCTACCGGGACCCCGAAGTGCAGTTCTTC
TRBV28,.,many,TRBJ2-6,16,CASSLFIGAGANVLTF,TGTGCCAGCAGTTTATTTATAGGGGCCGGGGCCAACGTCCTGACTTTC